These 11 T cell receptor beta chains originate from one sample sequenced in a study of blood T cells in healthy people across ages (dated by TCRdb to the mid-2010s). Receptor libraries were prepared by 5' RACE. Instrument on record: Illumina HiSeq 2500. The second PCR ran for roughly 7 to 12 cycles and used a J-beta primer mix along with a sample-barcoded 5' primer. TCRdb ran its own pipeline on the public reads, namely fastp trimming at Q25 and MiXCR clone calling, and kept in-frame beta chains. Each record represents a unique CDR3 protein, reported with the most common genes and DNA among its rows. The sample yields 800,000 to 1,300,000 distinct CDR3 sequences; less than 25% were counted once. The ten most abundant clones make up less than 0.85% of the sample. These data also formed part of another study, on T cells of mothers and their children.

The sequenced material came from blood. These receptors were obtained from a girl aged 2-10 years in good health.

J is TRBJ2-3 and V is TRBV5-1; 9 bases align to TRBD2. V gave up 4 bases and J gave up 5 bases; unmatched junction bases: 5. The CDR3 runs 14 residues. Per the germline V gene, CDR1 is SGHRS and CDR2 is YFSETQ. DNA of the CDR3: TGCGCCAGCAGCCCCGGTAGCGGGAGAGATACGCAGTATTTT. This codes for CASSPGSGRDTQYF.

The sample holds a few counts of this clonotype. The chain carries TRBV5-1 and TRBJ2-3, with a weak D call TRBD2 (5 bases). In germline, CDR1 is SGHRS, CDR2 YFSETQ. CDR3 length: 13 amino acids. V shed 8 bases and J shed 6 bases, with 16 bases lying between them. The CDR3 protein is CASASRSGDTQYF. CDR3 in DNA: TGCGCCAGTGCGTCCCGATCGGGGGATACGCAGTATTTT.

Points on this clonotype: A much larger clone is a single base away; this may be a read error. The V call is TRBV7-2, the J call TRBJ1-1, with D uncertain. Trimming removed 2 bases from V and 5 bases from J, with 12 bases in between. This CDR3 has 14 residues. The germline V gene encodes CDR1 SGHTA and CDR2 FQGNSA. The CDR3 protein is CASSLRIGITEAFF. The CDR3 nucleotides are TGTGCCAGCAGCTTAAGGATTGGGATAACTGAAGCTTTCTTT.

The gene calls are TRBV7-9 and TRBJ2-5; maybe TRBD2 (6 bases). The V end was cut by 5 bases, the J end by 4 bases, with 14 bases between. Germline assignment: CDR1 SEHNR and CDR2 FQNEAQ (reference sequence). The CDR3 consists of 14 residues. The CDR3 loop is CASSLAGSAETQYF. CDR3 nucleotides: TGTGCCAGCAGCCTCGCGGGGTCTGCAGAGACCCAGTACTTC.

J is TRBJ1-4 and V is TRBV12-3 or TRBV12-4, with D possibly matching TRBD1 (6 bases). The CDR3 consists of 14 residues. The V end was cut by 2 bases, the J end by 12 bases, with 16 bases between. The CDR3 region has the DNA TGTGCCAGCAGTTTAAGGGGGGGCCTCGAAGAACTGTTTTTT. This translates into CASSLRGGLEELFF.

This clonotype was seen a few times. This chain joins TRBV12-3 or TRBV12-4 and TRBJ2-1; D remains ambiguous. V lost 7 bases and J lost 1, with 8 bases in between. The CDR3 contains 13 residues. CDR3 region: CASKTDSYNEQFF. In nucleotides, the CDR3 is TGTGCCAGCAAGACGGATTCCTACAATGAGCAGTTCTTC.

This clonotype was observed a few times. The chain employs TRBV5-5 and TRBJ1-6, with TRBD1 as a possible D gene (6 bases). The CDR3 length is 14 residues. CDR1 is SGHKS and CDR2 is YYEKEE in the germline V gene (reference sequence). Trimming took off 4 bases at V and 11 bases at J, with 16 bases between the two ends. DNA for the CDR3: TGTGCCAGCAGCCCACTAAGGGGGTTAACACCCCTCCACTTT. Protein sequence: CASSPLRGLTPLHF.

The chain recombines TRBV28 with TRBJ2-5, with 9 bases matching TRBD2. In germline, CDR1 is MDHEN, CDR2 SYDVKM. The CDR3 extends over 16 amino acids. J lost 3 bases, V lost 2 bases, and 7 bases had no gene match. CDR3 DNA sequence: TGTGCCAGCAGTTTAGGGGCGGGAGGGCCAAAAGAGACCCAGTACTTC. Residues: CASSLGAGGPKETQYF. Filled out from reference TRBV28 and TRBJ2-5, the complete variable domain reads DVKVTQSSRYLVKRTGEKVFLECVQDMDHENMFWYRQDPGLGLRLIYFSYDVKMKEKGDIPEGYSVSREKKERFSLILESASTNQTSMYLCASSLGAGGPKETQYFGPGTRLLVL.

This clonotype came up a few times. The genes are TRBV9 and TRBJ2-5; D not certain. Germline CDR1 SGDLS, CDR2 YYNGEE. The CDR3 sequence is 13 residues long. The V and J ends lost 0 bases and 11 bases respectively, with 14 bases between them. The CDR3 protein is CASSVGGNPVQYF. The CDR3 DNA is TGTGCCAGCAGCGTAGGCGGCAACCCCGTGCAGTACTTC.

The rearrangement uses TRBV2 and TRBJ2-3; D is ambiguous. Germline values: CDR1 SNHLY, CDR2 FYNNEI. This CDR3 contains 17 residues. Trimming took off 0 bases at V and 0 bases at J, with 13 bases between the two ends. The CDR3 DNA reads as TGTGCCAGCAGTGAAGCGGGGTGGGGTCCTAGCACAGATACGCAGTATTTT. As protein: CASSEAGWGPSTDTQYF.

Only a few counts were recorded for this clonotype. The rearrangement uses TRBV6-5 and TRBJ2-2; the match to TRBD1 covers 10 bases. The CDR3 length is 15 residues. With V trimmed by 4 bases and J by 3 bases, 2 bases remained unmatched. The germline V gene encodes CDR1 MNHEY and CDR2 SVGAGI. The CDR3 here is CASSSGQGYTGELFF. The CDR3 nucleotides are TGTGCCAGCAGTTCGGGACAGGGGTACACCGGGGAGCTGTTTTTT.